Listed below are T cell receptor beta chains from one sample, sequenced in a study of blood T cell repertoires in COVID-19. Using immunoSEQ multiplex PCR, the repertoire was profiled, and TCRdb retains in-frame clones only, with some absent. This sample has some 240,000 clones, with 84% found just once. The material sequenced was peripheral blood. The receptors derive from a middle-aged man with active or convalescent COVID-19. Each CDR3 is given with its conserved first and last residue. A D gene is named only where the DNA matches it firmly. Clone size appears in some rows only: once, few, many, or a class for an expanded clone.

V gene	D gene	clone size	J gene	CDR3 DNA	CDR3 protein
TRBV9	TRBD1	-	TRBJ1-6	TGTGCCAGCAGCCGGGACAGTTATAATTCACCCCTCCACTTT	CASSRDSYNSPLHF
TRBV28	TRBD1	-	TRBJ1-2	TGTGCCAGCAGCCGGACAGGGGGCGCTGACTATGGCTACACCTTC	CASSRTGGADYGYTF
TRBV19	TRBD2	-	TRBJ2-2	TGTGCCAGTAGTATTCGACTAGCGGGAGGGCCGGTCGGGGAGCTGTTTTTT	CASSIRLAGGPVGELFF
TRBV5-1	-	-	TRBJ1-2	TGCGCCAGCAGCTTGGACAGGACGTATGGCTACACCTTC	CASSLDRTYGYTF
TRBV7-8	-	-	TRBJ2-2	TGTGCCAGCAGCTTAGCGGACACCCTTTCGAACACCGGGGAGCTGTTTTTT	CASSLADTLSNTGELFF
TRBV5-4	TRBD1	-	TRBJ2-1	TGTGCCAGCAGCTTCCCCGGGACAGGGAGCAATGAGCAGTTCTTC	CASSFPGTGSNEQFF
TRBV6-6	-	-	TRBJ2-1	TGTGCCAGCAGTCCCCGCGGCGATGAGCAGTTCTTC	CASSPRGDEQFF
TRBV7-2	-	-	TRBJ1-2	TGTGCCAGCAGCTTAGTTCCAGGGCCCAACTATGGCTACACCTTC	CASSLVPGPNYGYTF
TRBV6-1	TRBD1	-	TRBJ1-5	TGTGCCAGCAGTGAAGCACAGGGGGAGCGGCAGCCCCAGCATTTT	CASSEAQGERQPQHF
TRBV19	-	once	TRBJ2-1	TGTGCCAGTAGCGACAGAGACGGCTACGCCGAGTTCTTC	CASSDRDGYAEFF
TRBV4-1	-	-	TRBJ1-1	TGCGCCAGCAGCCAAGTGCAGGGAGGAAAGAGAGTGGCTTTCTTT	CASSQVQGGKRVAFF
TRBV2	TRBD2	-	TRBJ2-5	TGTGCCAGCAGTGAAGGTAGCGGGGGGGCCAGGAAGACCCAGTACTTC	CASSEGSGGARKTQYF
TRBV10-3	-	-	TRBJ2-5	TGTGCCATCAGTGATTATGGCGGGGTGAAGGAGACCCAGTACTTC	CAISDYGGVKETQYF
TRBV18	-	-	TRBJ1-5	TGTGCCAGCTCATTCGTCCAGGTAGAGGGTCAGCCCCAGCATTTT	CASSFVQVEGQPQHF
TRBV7-9	-	-	TRBJ2-7	TGTGCCAGCAGCTCTGATGTGACCAGGGCCCCCTACGAGCAGTACTTC	CASSSDVTRAPYEQYF
TRBV5-1	TRBD2	-	TRBJ2-3	TGCGCCAGCAGCCACGGGGGGTCAGATACGCAGTATTTT	CASSHGGSDTQYF
TRBV27	-	-	TRBJ1-1	TGTGCCAGCAGTTTATATGGACAGAGTTGGTTTGGAGGTTCCCTCTCAATGAACACTGAAGCTTTCTTT	CASSLYGQSWFGGSLSMNTEAFF
TRBV20-1	-	-	TRBJ2-3	TGCAGTGCTAGTGCGAGAGGTACAGATACGCAGTATTTT	CSASARGTDTQYF
TRBV4-3	TRBD1	-	TRBJ1-1	TGCGCCAGCAGCCAAGAAGGGGGCCTGGGATCGGCTTTCTTT	CASSQEGGLGSAFF
TRBV12-3/TRBV12-4	-	few	TRBJ1-1	TGTGCCAGCAGTTTACCCGGGGACACTGAAGCTTTCTTT	CASSLPGDTEAFF
TRBV5-1	TRBD1	few	TRBJ1-2	TGCGCCAGCAGCTTGGGACAGGGGGCTGGTGGCTACACCTTC	CASSLGQGAGGYTF
TRBV21-1	-	-	TRBJ1-5	TGTGCCAGCAGCAAAGCATCCCAGGGGAATCAGCCCCAGCATTTT	CASSKASQGNQPQHF
TRBV29-1	-	once	TRBJ1-2	TGCAGCGTGGCACAGAAACTTAACTATGGCTACACCTTC	CSVAQKLNYGYTF
TRBV6-2/TRBV6-3	-	-	TRBJ2-2	TGTGCCAGCAGTTACAGCCAGAACACCGGGGAGCTGTTTTTT	CASSYSQNTGELFF
TRBV6-1	-	-	TRBJ2-1	TGTGCCAGCAGTGGGGTCCAAGGGGCCTCCTACAATGAGCAGTTCTTC	CASSGVQGASYNEQFF
TRBV6-6	TRBD1	-	TRBJ1-5	TGTGCCAGCAGTTACTTGGGACAGGTGGGCAATCAGCCCCAGCATTTT	CASSYLGQVGNQPQHF
TRBV28	TRBD2	-	TRBJ2-7	TGTGCCAGCAGTCCCTTAGCGGGAGGGGGCCGCTACGAGCAGTACTTC	CASSPLAGGGRYEQYF
TRBV3-1/TRBV3-2	-	-	TRBJ1-1	TGTGCCAGCAGCCACCCCCTCCAGCGGGCCGGCGGGACTGAAGCTTTCTTT	CASSHPLQRAGGTEAFF
TRBV4-3	TRBD2	-	TRBJ2-4	TGCGCCAGCAGCCAAGATAGCGGGATGGCGGGAAACATTCAGTACTTC	CASSQDSGMAGNIQYF
TRBV18	TRBD1	-	TRBJ1-6	TGTGCCAGCTCACCCCGGACAGGGGGCGCGGATTCACCCCTCCACTTT	CASSPRTGGADSPLHF
TRBV7-2	TRBD2	-	TRBJ2-5	TGTGCCAGCAGCTTAGCGCCTGCGGGGGGGCTGGGAGAGACCCAGTACTTC	CASSLAPAGGLGETQYF